The following is a T cell receptor beta chain sequence with its context. Antigen unknown. With 5 bases removed from V and 0 bases from J, the gap between germline ends came to 7 bases. CDR3 size: 13 residues. Germline CDR1 SEHNR, CDR2 FQNEAQ (reference sequence). Repertoires were generated with immunoSEQ multiplex PCR, while TCRdb's copy carries only in-frame clones and drops some. The sample consists of some 37,000 clones, around 82% of them appearing once. The sample's time point: week 5, during vaccination. It was 300 ug of mutant IDH1 20-mer peptide that made up each vaccine dose, given with topical imiquimod. There were new WHO grade 3 or 4 astrocytomas in the donors, and these were IDH1-mutant and ATRX-lost. These data belong to a study of a mutant IDH1 vaccine in newly diagnosed glioma. For the study at large: Vaccine administration was initiated 4-6 weeks following radiotherapy alone, or with temozolomide cycles. Earlier treatment was radiotherapy, temozolomide, or both, with most getting both.

Study observations and caveats: Overall, 80% to 95% of patients had vaccine-induced immune responses.

The chain carries TRBV7-9 and TRBJ1-1; D may be TRBD1 (6 bases). The source was PBMCs, collected from a glioma patient whose treatment included an IDH1 peptide vaccine. The source of this sequence is a man between 35 and 55 years old with glioma. The CDR3 protein is CASSRDMNTEAFF. The DNA of the CDR3 is TGTGCCAGCAGCCGGGACATGAACACTGAAGCTTTCTTT.